This T cell receptor (beta chain) was documented in a study of shared clonotypes between healthy human individuals. Regarding the study as a whole: For naive CD4 cells, 4% to 5% of clonotypes were shared across a handful of donors.

Repertoires were generated with immunoSEQ multiplex PCR, while TCRdb's copy carries only in-frame clones and drops some. There are 2 million to 2.5 million clones in the sample; 85% to 95% occur only once, and approximately 1.7% lies in the top ten. Terminally differentiated effector memory CD45RA+ cells were left out of the naive CD8 fraction, which was CD45RO-negative and positively selected for CCR7. Remarks on this clone: Its antigen is currently unknown.

V was pared by 3 bases and J by 7 bases, with 19 bases between. Germline V gene data show CDR1 as ENHRY and CDR2 as SYGVKD. The CDR3 totals 15 residues. Sequenced sample: naive CD8+ T cells from PBMCs. This chain uses TRBV10-3 with TRBJ2-7; D is unresolved. The TCR comes from a young man in good health. Some clones in this sample may be carry-over from other donors' samples. The CDR3: CAISDGQDVVGEQYF. CDR3 coding DNA: TGTGCCATCAGTGATGGTCAGGACGTCGTTGGGGAGCAGTACTTC.